These 25 T cell receptor beta chains came from one sample sequenced in a study of T cell changes during pregnancy in multiple sclerosis. Sequencing was performed with immunoSEQ multiplex PCR; in TCRdb, only in-frame clones are kept and a portion is missing. The repertoire holds around 57,000 clones, with about nine tenths as singletons. This specimen consisted of peripheral blood, obtained in the second trimester of pregnancy. The receptors originated from a female donor with multiple sclerosis, enrolled in a pregnancy study.

The gene calls are TRBV16 and TRBJ2-5; 12 bases match TRBD2. CDR1 and CDR2 from the germline V gene are KGHSY and FQNENV. J lost 3 bases, V lost 6 bases, and 5 bases had no gene match. The CDR3 runs to 15 residues. CDR3 protein: CASRPTSGGKETQYF. CDR3 coding DNA: TGTGCCAGCAGACCGACTAGCGGGGGTAAAGAGACCCAGTACTTC.

With respect to this clone: At the DNA level, this CDR3 is encoded by other sequences in the same sample as well. CDR3 region: CASSPSDRGTPYEQYF. For the CDR3, the DNA is TGTGCCAGCAGTCCGAGTGATAGGGGCACCCCCTACGAGCAGTACTTC. This chain joins TRBV28 and TRBJ2-7, with TRBD1 as a possible D gene (5 bases). In germline, CDR1 is MDHEN, CDR2 SYDVKM. The V end lost 5 bases, the J end lost 2 bases, and 19 bases lay between the germline ends. The CDR3 has 16 residues. Variable domain in full (rest from reference TRBV28 and TRBJ2-7): DVKVTQSSRYLVKRTGEKVFLECVQDMDHENMFWYRQDPGLGLRLIYFSYDVKMKEKGDIPEGYSVSREKKERFSLILESASTNQTSMYLCASSPSDRGTPYEQYFGPGTRLTVT.

V and J are TRBV4-3 and TRBJ1-2, with D maybe TRBD1 (5 bases). The CDR3 loop spans 16 amino acids. Germline V gives CDR1 LGHNA, CDR2 YSLEER. Trimming pared 0 bases from V and 10 bases from J, leaving 21 bases between. The CDR3 loop reads CASSQDRFGDSKDYTF. The CDR3 DNA reads TGCGCCAGCAGCCAAGATCGCTTTGGCGACAGTAAGGACTACACCTTC.

This clone was recorded once. This chain links TRBV19 with TRBJ2-3; unclear D gene. Germline CDR1 is LNHDA and CDR2 is SQIVND (reference sequence). CDR3 size: 12 residues. Deletions cut 6 bases from V and 2 bases from J, with 6 bases between. The CDR3 sequence is CASRSNTDTQYF. CDR3 nucleotide sequence: TGTGCCAGTAGATCAAACACAGATACGCAGTATTTT.

This rearrangement joins TRBV18 to TRBJ2-1; tentatively, D is TRBD1 (6 bases). The CDR3 contains 15 residues. V was cut by 2 bases and J by 7 bases, with 15 bases left in between. CDR1 is KGHSH and CDR2 is LQKENI in the germline V gene. CDR3: CASSPARGKVNEQFF. CDR3 nucleotide sequence: TGTGCCAGCTCACCAGCCAGGGGAAAAGTAAATGAGCAGTTCTTC. Full variable domain (missing parts from reference TRBV18 and TRBJ2-1): NAGVMQNPRHLVRRRGQEARLRCSPMKGHSHVYWYRQLPEEGLKFMVYLQKENIIDESGMPKERFSAEFPKEGPSILRIQQVVRGDSAAYFCASSPARGKVNEQFFGPGTRLTVL.

The CDR3 loop reads CASSLTGTGNQETQYF. The CDR3 coding sequence is TGCGCCAGCAGCTTAACCGGGACAGGGAACCAAGAGACCCAGTACTTC. This rearrangement joins TRBV5-1 to TRBJ2-5; TRBD1 aligns across 9 bases. The CDR3 covers 16 residues. Germline V gives CDR1 SGHRS, CDR2 YFSETQ. J gave up 0 bases and V 2 bases, and 5 bases lay outside the gene matches.

The chain combines TRBV2 with TRBJ1-2, with D possibly being TRBD1 (6 bases). The CDR3 sequence is 14 residues long. Trimming left V 9 bases short and J 3 bases short, with 17 bases between. Germline values: CDR1 SNHLY, CDR2 FYNNEI. The CDR3 DNA follows: TGTGCCAGGATGGCGCAGGGGTCCGACTATGGCTACACCTTC. Translation: CARMAQGSDYGYTF.

V is TRBV4-3 and J is TRBJ2-7, with 9 bases aligning to TRBD1. Per the germline V gene, CDR1 is LGHNA and CDR2 is YSLEER. V dropped 0 bases and J dropped 6; count of bases not matched to a gene: 12. CDR3 length equals 17 residues. The CDR3 DNA is TGCGCCAGCAGCCAAGACTATCCGGGACAGGGCGTCCCCGAGCAGTACTTC. Translated, it gives CASSQDYPGQGVPEQYF.

The rearrangement joins TRBV19 to TRBJ2-7; 9 bases match TRBD1. V dropped 5 bases and J dropped 3; count of bases not matched to a gene: 5. This CDR3 region has 14 residues. CDR1 and CDR2 (germline): LNHDA, SQIVND (reference sequence). The CDR3 DNA sequence: TGTGCCAGTAGTCACGGGACAGGGTTCTACGAGCAGTACTTC. Protein sequence: CASSHGTGFYEQYF.

The chain recombines TRBV30 with TRBJ1-2, with a tentative D call TRBD1 (5 bases). Trimming left V 2 bases short and J 5 bases short, with 12 bases between. The CDR3 loop spans 13 amino acids. Germline CDR1 and CDR2: GTSNPN and SVGIG (reference sequence). The CDR3 DNA reads as TGTGCCTGGAGTTTGGGACTCAATTATGGCTACACCTTC. It encodes CAWSLGLNYGYTF.

The CDR3 nucleotides are TGCGCCAGCAGCCTGGGACAGACGACCACTGAAGCTTTCTTT. Its protein is CASSLGQTTTEAFF. This chain links TRBV5-1 with TRBJ1-1; 7 positions match TRBD1. Germline V gene data show CDR1 as SGHRS and CDR2 as YFSETQ. The ends lost 4 bases at V and 4 bases at J; junction bases unmatched: 7. The CDR3 is 14 residues long.

This sequence joins TRBV29-1 and TRBJ1-6; TRBD1 matches at 8 bases. V was pared by 6 bases and J by 7 bases, with 5 bases of the junction left unmatched. CDR1 and CDR2 from the germline V gene are SQVTM and ANQGSEA. The CDR3 runs 13 residues. The CDR3 sequence is CSVQGAINSPLHF. In nucleotides, the CDR3 is TGCAGCGTCCAGGGGGCCATCAATTCACCCCTCCACTTT.

This chain joins TRBV9 and TRBJ2-3, with TRBD2 matching over 11 bases. The CDR3 has 17 residues. Germline V gene lookup returns CDR1 SGDLS and CDR2 YYNGEE. The ends lost 4 bases at V and 0 bases at J; junction bases unmatched: 7. DNA of the CDR3: TGTGCCAGCAGCAAGGGACTAGCGGCAACTAGCACAGATACGCAGTATTTT. Translating gives CASSKGLAATSTDTQYF.

This clone came up once. This chain joins TRBV9 and TRBJ1-1; no reliable D call. V was cut by 0 bases and J by 1 base, with 10 bases left in between. Looked up from germline, CDR1 is SGDLS and CDR2 is YYNGEE. There are 15 residues in the CDR3. The CDR3 DNA is TGTGCCAGCAGCGTAGATGGAGGGCGGAACACTGAAGCTTTCTTT. It codes for CASSVDGGRNTEAFF.

The V and J genes are TRBV7-9 and TRBJ1-2; TRBD1 aligns across 11 bases. J gave up 4 bases and V 4 bases, and 14 bases lay outside the gene matches. The CDR3 consists of 18 residues. Germline CDR1 and CDR2: SEHNR and FQNEAQ (reference sequence). As DNA, the CDR3 is TGTGCCAGCAGCTATTTGGCCGGACAGGGGGCGAAGTTCTATGGCTACACCTTC. The encoded protein is CASSYLAGQGAKFYGYTF.

The V call is TRBV5-1, the J call TRBJ1-4, with D possibly matching TRBD1 (5 bases). Germline V gene data show CDR1 as SGHRS and CDR2 as YFSETQ. V was clipped by 6 bases and J by 5 bases, with 8 bases between them. CDR3 length: 12 amino acids. CDR3 protein: CASKQDNEKLFF. The DNA for the CDR3 is TGCGCCAGCAAACAGGACAATGAAAAACTGTTTTTT. The full variable domain, its missing parts supplied by reference TRBV5-1 and TRBJ1-4, is KAGVTQTPRYLIKTRGQQVTLSCSPISGHRSVSWYQQTPGQGLQFLFEYFSETQRNKGNFPGRFSGRQFSNSRSEMNVSTLELGDSALYLCASKQDNEKLFFGSGTQLSVL.

The chain employs TRBV5-6 and TRBJ2-5; 8 nucleotides agree with TRBD2. This CDR3 has 14 amino acids. Trimming cost V 4 bases and J 5 bases; bases outside gene matches: 7. Germline values: CDR1 SGHDT, CDR2 YYEEEE. The CDR3 protein is CASSIPGTRETQYF. The CDR3, as DNA: TGTGCCAGCAGCATTCCCGGGACTAGGGAGACCCAGTACTTC.

CDR3 sequence (DNA): TGTGCCACCAGCAGAGATGGACAGCGTTGGGAGACCCAGTACTTC. Translated: CATSRDGQRWETQYF. This rearrangement joins TRBV15 to TRBJ2-5; D is perhaps TRBD1 (6 bases). Germline CDR1 LNHNV, CDR2 YYDKDF (reference sequence). V lost 0 bases and J 5 bases, leaving 13 bases between the germline ends. This CDR3 spans 15 amino acids.

The V gene is TRBV7-9, the J gene TRBJ2-1; 12 nucleotides align to TRBD1. The CDR3 sequence is 16 residues long. Germline V CDR1 and CDR2: SEHNR, FQNEAQ (reference sequence). Trimming cost V 5 bases and J 7 bases; bases outside gene matches: 9. The CDR3 DNA follows: TGTGCCAGCAGCCGTCCGGGACAGGGGGCTTTTAATGAGCAGTTCTTC. Amino acid sequence: CASSRPGQGAFNEQFF.

The chain employs TRBV11-2 and TRBJ2-1; D is perhaps TRBD1 (5 bases). The CDR3 runs to 12 residues. Germline assignment: CDR1 SGHAT and CDR2 FQNNGV. The V and J ends lost 8 bases and 8 bases respectively, with 13 bases between them. The CDR3: CASGTWGYEQFF. CDR3 nucleotides: TGTGCCAGCGGTACCTGGGGCTATGAGCAGTTCTTC.

V and J are TRBV6-5 and TRBJ1-5; D is undetermined. Deletions cut 2 bases from V and 0 bases from J, with 11 bases between. The germline V gene has CDR1 MNHEY and CDR2 SVGAGI. The CDR3 extends over 16 amino acids. DNA for the CDR3: TGTGCCAGCAGTTACGCCGGGATTGGTAGCAATCAGCCCCAGCATTTT. The encoded protein is CASSYAGIGSNQPQHF.

In regard to this clone: The junction shows a germline mismatch at one end, possibly a read error. The chain carries TRBV7-7 and TRBJ1-5; 12 bases align to TRBD1. The CDR3 extends over 18 amino acids. The germline CDR1 and CDR2 sequences are SSHAT and FNYEAQ (reference sequence). The CDR3 here is CASSRPGQGAMRGQPQHF. CDR3 coding DNA: TGTGCTAGCAGCAGGCCGGGACAGGGGGCTATGAGGGGTCAGCCCCAGCATTTT.

The chain uses TRBV6-4 and TRBJ2-3; 10 bases are shared with TRBD1. V was clipped by 4 bases and J by 6 bases; unmatched bases: 1. The CDR3 is made up of 13 amino acids. Germline CDR1 MRHNA, CDR2 SNTAGT. DNA of the CDR3: TGTGCCAGCAGTGTGGACAGGGGGGATACGCAGTATTTT. Its protein product is CASSVDRGDTQYF.

This clone was seen once. V is TRBV19 and J is TRBJ2-3; TRBD2 might be the D (5 bases). This CDR3 spans 13 amino acids. V lost 1 base and J lost 5, with 7 bases in between. The germline gives CDR1 LNHDA, CDR2 SQIVND (reference sequence). DNA of the CDR3: TGTGCCAGTAGTATAGGTGAGGGAGATACGCAGTATTTT. Its protein product is CASSIGEGDTQYF.

This clone came up a few times. The same CDR3 can be traced to other DNA sequences in this sample. The V call is TRBV5-1, the J call TRBJ2-2; TRBD1 is a possible D gene (6 bases). V was cut by 3 bases and J by 6 bases, with 9 bases left in between. This CDR3 region has 13 residues. The V gene's germline CDR1 is SGHRS and CDR2 YFSETQ. CDR3 in amino acids: CASSSGEPGELFF. The CDR3 region has the DNA TGCGCCAGCAGCTCAGGGGAGCCCGGGGAGCTGTTTTTT.